What follows are 10 T cell receptor beta chains derived from one specimen sequenced in a study of early T cells in non-severe SARS-CoV-2 infection. MiXCR, applied by TCRdb to the 5' RACE reads, yields one record per CDR3 protein. The sample records 75,000 to 100,000 distinct CDR3 sequences, around 15% being singletons. Sequencing used whole blood. Source of these receptors: an adult who was a healthcare worker with PCR-confirmed SARS-CoV-2 infection or an uninfected control (not recorded which).

This clonotype was seen a few times. The chain carries TRBV18 and TRBJ1-2; D is ambiguous. Trimming took off 3 bases at V and 5 bases at J, with 16 bases between the two ends. This CDR3 is built from 15 residues. In germline, CDR1 is KGHSH, CDR2 LQKENI. In DNA, the CDR3 is TGTGCCAGCTCACCCCTAGACGAGGGTGCTTATGGCTACACCTTC. It specifies CASSPLDEGAYGYTF.

The table lists this clonotype with a few counts. The chain couples TRBV7-3 to TRBJ2-2; weak D call: TRBD2 (6 bases). The CDR3 has 13 amino acids. Between the trimmed V and J ends, which lost 3 bases and 6 bases, there was a span of 8 bases. Germline V gives CDR1 SGHTA, CDR2 FQGTGA. CDR3 in DNA: TGTGCCAGCAGCTTCACGGGGGCCGGGGAGCTGTTTTTT. This gives the protein CASSFTGAGELFF. The whole variable domain, filled in from reference TRBV7-3 and TRBJ2-2, reads GAGVSQTPSNKVTEKGKYVELRCDPISGHTALYWYRQSLGQGPEFLIYFQGTGAADDSGLPNDRFFAVRPEGSVSTLKIQRTERGDSAVYLCASSFTGAGELFFGEGSRLTVL.

J is TRBJ2-1 and V is TRBV5-4; D might be TRBD2 (5 bases). Trimming cost V 4 bases and J 3 bases, with 11 bases left between them. Germline CDR1 SGHNT, CDR2 YYREEE (reference sequence). CDR3 length: 14 residues. CDR3 residues: CASSASGLYNEQFF. CDR3 nucleotide sequence: TGTGCCAGCAGCGCCAGCGGCCTCTACAATGAGCAGTTCTTC. Combining the CDR3 with reference TRBV5-4 and TRBJ2-1 gives the whole variable domain ETGVTQSPTHLIKTRGQQVTLRCSSQSGHNTVSWYQQALGQGPQFIFQYYREEENGRGNFPPRFSGLQFPNYSSELNVNALELDDSALYLCASSASGLYNEQFFGPGTRLTVL.

This rearrangement joins TRBV4-2 to TRBJ1-3; unclear D gene. This CDR3 is 16 amino acids long. The germline V gene encodes CDR1 LGHNA and CDR2 YNFKEQ. V was trimmed by 0 bases and J by 3 bases, leaving 12 bases between them. Here the CDR3 DNA reads TGTGCCAGCAGCCAAGAGCGGACGGAAAGTGGAAACACCATATATTTT. It translates to CASSQERTESGNTIYF.

V usage is TRBV18 and J usage is TRBJ1-6; 9 bases are a match to TRBD1. This CDR3 has 15 amino acids. The J segment lost 9 bases and the V segment lost 3 bases, leaving 6 bases of the junction unmatched. Per germline, CDR1 KGHSH and CDR2 LQKENI. CDR3 amino acids: CASSPEGQGSSPLHF. Written as DNA, the CDR3 is TGTGCCAGCTCACCTGAAGGACAGGGGAGTTCACCCCTCCACTTT.

The V call is TRBV20-1, the J call TRBJ1-6, with TRBD1 as a possible D gene (5 bases). The V gene lost 7 bases and the J gene lost 5 bases, with 15 bases spanning the gap. CDR1 is DFQATT, CDR2 SNEGSKA, per germline (reference sequence). This CDR3 has 14 residues. CDR3 loop: CSVKTEMNNSPLHF. The CDR3 DNA follows: TGCAGTGTTAAGACAGAGATGAATAATTCACCCCTCCACTTT.

This clonotype was seen more than once but under ten times. V usage is TRBV19 and J usage is TRBJ2-3; a possible D gene is TRBD2 (7 bases). The germline V and J ends were trimmed by 4 bases and 0 bases, with 11 bases remaining between them. The CDR3 runs 15 residues. The germline V gene encodes CDR1 LNHDA and CDR2 SQIVND (reference sequence). The CDR3 loop reads CASSRGGGSTDTQYF. The CDR3 DNA follows: TGTGCCAGTAGTAGGGGGGGCGGGAGCACAGATACGCAGTATTTT.

This clonotype occurred a few times. This sequence joins TRBV4-2 and TRBJ2-1; 14 nucleotides line up with TRBD2. The CDR3 totals 16 residues. Germline V gives CDR1 LGHNA, CDR2 YNFKEQ. With 5 bases clipped from V and 2 bases from J, the junction kept 2 bases outside the gene matches. For the CDR3, the DNA is TGTGCCAGCAGCAAGGGACTAGCGGGAGCCTACAATGAGCAGTTCTTC. Its translation is CASSKGLAGAYNEQFF.

This clonotype was seen only a few times. V and J are TRBV4-2 and TRBJ2-3; the D call may be TRBD1 or TRBD2 (7 bases each). Per the germline V gene, CDR1 is LGHNA and CDR2 is YNFKEQ. Trimming removed 0 bases at V and 6 bases at J, with 19 bases between. The CDR3 is 17 residues long. CDR3 region: CASSQESGGTEGDTQYF. In DNA form, the CDR3 reads TGTGCCAGCAGCCAAGAATCCGGGGGGACAGAGGGGGATACGCAGTATTTT.

This clonotype occurred many times. V is TRBV20-1 and J is TRBJ1-4; D is possibly TRBD1 (5 bases). This CDR3 is 14 amino acids long. From germline, CDR1 is DFQATT and CDR2 SNEGSKA (reference sequence). V was trimmed by 2 bases and J by 6 bases, leaving 13 bases between them. CDR3 amino acids: CSARSRGGDEKLFF. The CDR3 coding sequence is TGCAGTGCTAGATCGAGGGGCGGGGATGAAAAACTGTTTTTT.